The entry below describes one TCR beta chain. These data are taken from a study of blood T cell repertoires in COVID-19. Across the whole study: The United States, Italy and Spain provided the acute and convalescent COVID-19 samples. PBMCs, B-cell-depleted T cells, or T cells provided the cDNA or gDNA that made up the material.

Original data processing: From reference gene primer amplification, estimates of nucleated cell counts were derived. Produced via immunoSEQ multiplex PCR; TCRdb's table is partial and in-frame only. Clone size and the V and J calls come from that table; the DNA yielded D and trimming. The sample lists around 70,000 clones; around 93% were seen once. Germline-derived CDR1 and CDR2 are SNHLY and FYNNEI. CDR3 length: 15 residues. V was shortened by 4 bases and J by 3 bases, with 16 bases between the two germline ends. The chain is built from TRBV2 and TRBJ2-7; unclear D gene. The TCR originated in a human donor in a cohort sampled during active COVID-19. Sample: peripheral blood. The CDR3: CASSGRATTLYEQYF. DNA for the CDR3: TGTGCCAGCAGTGGGAGAGCTACCACCCTCTACGAGCAGTACTTC.